This TCR beta chain comes out of a study of PD-1 blockade in classical Hodgkin lymphoma. Study conclusions and caveats: Healthy donors reportedly exceeded newly diagnosed patients in baseline TCR diversity.

Note on this clone: What it binds is unknown.

Using immunoSEQ multiplex PCR, the repertoire was profiled, and TCRdb retains in-frame clones only, with some absent. Among about 94,000 clones listed, roughly nine tenths were seen once. V gave up 2 bases and J gave up 4 bases, with 15 bases separating them. This CDR3 comprises 16 residues. CDR1 is LGHNA, CDR2 YNFKEQ, per germline. There was relapse after autologous stem cell transplantation in every patient, and there was variation in brentuximab vedotin exposure. The TCR comes from a human donor with classical Hodgkin lymphoma. The chain employs TRBV4-2 and TRBJ2-1, with a possible D match to TRBD1 (6 bases). The material was peripheral blood mononuclear cells (PBMCs), obtained before the second cycle of nivolumab. The CDR3 DNA sequence: TGTGCCAGCAGCCAAAAATTACGACAGGAGTACAATGAGCAGTTCTTC. Translated: CASSQKLRQEYNEQFF.